Following are 26 T cell receptor beta chains from one sample sequenced in a study of regulatory T cells in long-lasting Graves disease. According to the study, TCR beta libraries were built with iRepertoire HTBI primers and CDR3-region Arm-PCR. TCRdb re-called the multiplex PCR reads through MiXCR, storing one row per CDR3 protein. Of 360,000 or so distinct CDR3 sequences detected, 12% appear once; the ten largest clones hold approximately 20%. Time point described: newly diagnosed GD, antithyroid drugs for less than 3 months. The TCR library was made from RNA extracted from PBMCs. Another study also made use of these data, one on T cells in Graves' hyperthyroidism and ophthalmopathy.

The source was peripheral blood mononuclear cells (PBMCs), collected at new diagnosis, from a patient treated with antithyroid drugs. The source is a young woman with Graves disease.

This clonotype was recorded at least ten times. The gene calls are TRBV10-3 and TRBJ1-6; the D is unclear. In germline, CDR1 is ENHRY, CDR2 SYGVKD. V was pared by 6 bases and J by 10 bases, with 16 bases between. This CDR3 spans 14 amino acids. The chain's CDR3 is CAISTGSNPSPLHF. The CDR3 nucleotides read TGTGCCATCAGCACCGGATCCAATCCCTCACCCCTCCACTTT.

This clonotype was recorded at least ten times. This chain links TRBV6-2 or TRBV6-3 with TRBJ1-5; D remains ambiguous. Trimming pared 5 bases from V and 8 bases from J, leaving 22 bases between. The germline V gene has CDR1 MNHEY and CDR2 SVGEGT. This CDR3 contains 16 residues. The CDR3 protein is CASSEVPPRALEPQHF. For the CDR3, the DNA is TGTGCCAGCAGTGAAGTCCCTCCGAGGGCTTTGGAGCCCCAGCATTTT.

Note on this clonotype: A read error may explain this, as a much larger clone is one base away. The chain uses TRBV20-1 and TRBJ1-5; D gene uncertain. Germline V gene lookup returns CDR1 DFQATT and CDR2 SNEGSKA (reference sequence). Deletions cut 3 bases from V and 2 bases from J, with 17 bases between. The CDR3 is 16 amino acids. CDR3 bases: TGCAGTGCTAGTAGCGGGAGGACTTGGGGCAATCAGCCCCAGCATTTT. This encodes CSASSGRTWGNQPQHF.

V and J are TRBV20-1 and TRBJ2-7, with TRBD1 identical over 9 bases. Germline CDR1 reads DFQATT; CDR2 reads SNEGSKA (reference sequence). Losses at the gene ends were 5 bases for V and 3 bases for J; bases not matched to a gene: 5. This CDR3 region has 13 residues. In DNA form, the CDR3 reads TGCAGTGCTCGGACAGGGGATAACTACGAGCAGTACGTC. Translation: CSARTGDNYEQYV.

This clonotype was seen ten or more times. The chain joins TRBV7-3 to TRBJ2-2; D is undetermined. Between the trimmed V and J ends, which lost 8 bases and 1 base, there was a span of 8 bases. This CDR3 contains 13 residues. CDR1 and CDR2 from the germline V gene are SGHTA and FQGTGA. CDR3 amino acids: CASSGVNTGELFF. CDR3 nucleotides: TGTGCCAGCTCAGGAGTGAACACCGGGGAGCTGTTTTTT.

The sample holds many counts of this clonotype. The V call is TRBV11-3, the J call TRBJ1-1; TRBD1 agrees at 9 bases. With 5 bases clipped from V and 8 bases from J, the junction kept 9 bases outside the gene matches. CDR3 size: 14 residues. Germline V gene sequence: CDR1 SGHNT, CDR2 YENEEA. The CDR3 nucleotides are TGTGCCAGCAGCGCGAAACAGGGGGCAGAGGAAGCTTTCTTT. Translation gives CASSAKQGAEEAFF.

The sample holds many counts of this clonotype. This chain joins TRBV6-2 or TRBV6-3 and TRBJ2-1; 10 bases map to TRBD1. The CDR3 contains 15 residues. The V and J ends lost 6 bases and 2 bases, in that order; junction bases with no gene match: 4. Germline assignment: CDR1 MNHEY and CDR2 SVGEGT. The CDR3 DNA reads as TGTGCCAGCAGCGACGACAGGGGGCCCTACAATGAGCAGTTCTTC. It yields the protein CASSDDRGPYNEQFF.

This chain links TRBV24-1 with TRBJ2-1, with 8 bases that match TRBD2. Germline CDR1 reads KGHDR; CDR2 reads SFDVKD. The CDR3 runs 13 residues. Trimming took 8 bases from V and 6 from J; bases not matched to a gene: 5. The CDR3 loop is CATTGGVGNEQFF. The CDR3 nucleotides read TGTGCCACCACCGGGGGGGTGGGCAATGAGCAGTTCTTC.

The sample holds many counts of this clonotype. The V gene is TRBV27, the J gene TRBJ1-1; D call uncertain. V dropped 4 bases and J dropped 2 bases, with 8 bases sitting between them. The CDR3 sequence is 13 residues long. Germline V gene sequence: CDR1 MNHEY, CDR2 SMNVEV (reference sequence). CDR3 residues: CASSWAGNTEAFF. The DNA of the CDR3 is TGTGCCAGCAGTTGGGCGGGTAACACTGAAGCTTTCTTT.

In its sample, this clonotype was seen many times. DNA for the CDR3: TGCAGCCCCTCGGAGACAGGTCGTCCACACGGGCAGTACTTC. Its protein is CSPSETGRPHGQYF. This chain joins TRBV20-1 and TRBJ2-7; possible D gene TRBD1, 6 bases. Germline V gives CDR1 DFQATT, CDR2 SNEGSKA (reference sequence). The CDR3 spans 14 residues.

This clonotype has a count of ten or more. The chain carries TRBV2 and TRBJ2-1, with D unclear. Trimming shortened V by 5 bases and J by 5 bases, and 10 bases separated the two germline ends. CDR1 is SNHLY, CDR2 FYNNEI, per germline. The CDR3 consists of 13 residues. The CDR3 nucleotides are TGTGCCAGCAGTAGGGTGGGGAACAATGAGCAGTTCTTC. It is translated as CASSRVGNNEQFF.

The V gene is TRBV4-3, the J gene TRBJ1-5, with TRBD1 as a possible D gene (5 bases). Germline assignment: CDR1 LGHNA and CDR2 YSLEER. Trimming stripped 0 bases from V and 5 bases from J, with 14 bases between. This CDR3 spans 16 amino acids. CDR3 residues: CASSQDSRIRDQPQHF. The CDR3 bases are TGCGCCAGCAGCCAAGATTCACGGATCAGGGATCAGCCCCAGCATTTT.

This clonotype was seen repeatedly, ten times or more. The chain has TRBV11-2 and TRBJ2-5, with D maybe TRBD1 (6 bases). Germline CDR1 is SGHAT and CDR2 is FQNNGV. Deletions cut 1 base from V and 2 bases from J, with 17 bases between. The CDR3 covers 17 residues. The CDR3 DNA reads TGTGCCAGCAGCTTAGGGTGGGGGCCAAGGGATCAAGAGACCCAGTACTTC. Protein: CASSLGWGPRDQETQYF.

The gene calls are TRBV5-1 and TRBJ2-7; 9 nucleotides agree with TRBD1. Trimming took 6 bases from V and 1 from J; bases not matched to a gene: 5. From germline, CDR1 is SGHRS and CDR2 YFSETQ. The CDR3 extends over 14 amino acids. This CDR3 is CASTDRGVSYEQYF. CDR3 nucleotide sequence: TGCGCCAGCACCGACAGGGGGGTGTCCTACGAGCAGTACTTC.

In its sample, this clonotype was seen many times. J is TRBJ2-7 and V is TRBV7-3, with a tentative D call TRBD2 (6 bases). Germline CDR1 SGHTA, CDR2 FQGTGA. V was pared by 4 bases and J by 7 bases, with 26 bases between. The length of the CDR3 is 17 residues. The CDR3 DNA reads TGTGCCAGCAGCTCACGTACCGGGAGCAGCAGGGAGGAAGAGCAGTACGTC. It translates to CASSSRTGSSREEEQYV.

The chain carries TRBV30 and TRBJ1-2; 7 nucleotides match TRBD1. V was clipped by 7 bases and J by 4 bases; unmatched bases: 9. Looked up from germline, CDR1 is GTSNPN and CDR2 is SVGIG (reference sequence). This CDR3 spans 13 amino acids. The CDR3 DNA reads TGTGCCTCCCTCGGCAGGGGGATCTATGGCTACACCTTC. Protein product: CASLGRGIYGYTF.

This clonotype was counted a few times. A much larger clone differs from this one at a single base, so this may be a read error. The chain recombines TRBV11-2 with TRBJ2-3; 8 bases map to TRBD1. The V segment lost 6 bases and the J segment 5 bases; nucleotides outside the gene matches: 13. This CDR3 contains 16 residues. Per germline, CDR1 SGHAT and CDR2 FQNNGV. CDR3 residues: CASSLTGQGEGDTQYF. As DNA, the CDR3 is TGTGCCAGCAGTCTTACTGGACAGGGAGAGGGAGATACGCAGTATTTT.

This clonotype was detected many times. The chain carries TRBV12-3 or TRBV12-4 and TRBJ1-3; 8 positions agree with TRBD1. The V and J ends lost 6 bases and 0 bases, in that order; junction bases with no gene match: 7. CDR3 length: 16 residues. CDR3 DNA sequence: TGTGCCAGCAGCATGGGGACAGGCCGCTCTGGAAACACCATATATTTT. This sequence encodes CASSMGTGRSGNTIYF.

The chain uses TRBV4-1 and TRBJ2-2; 7 nucleotides match TRBD2. Germline CDR1 MGHRA, CDR2 YSYEKL. CDR3 size: 16 residues. V was clipped by 2 bases and J by 6 bases; unmatched bases: 9. The CDR3 DNA sequence: TGCGCCAGCAGCCAACGGACTAGGCGGGGTCCCGGGGAGCTGTTTTTT. This sequence encodes CASSQRTRRGPGELFF.

This clonotype has ten or more counts. The chain carries TRBV5-1 and TRBJ2-7, with D unresolved. Trimming removed 2 bases from V and 6 bases from J, with 15 bases in between. This CDR3 has 14 amino acids. Looked up from germline, CDR1 is SGHRS and CDR2 is YFSETQ. CDR3 nucleotides: TGCGCCAGCAGCTTCCCCGGTGGTCTCTCCGAGCAGTACTTC. Its translation is CASSFPGGLSEQYF. Full variable domain (rest looked up from reference TRBV5-1 and TRBJ2-7): KAGVTQTPRYLIKTRGQQVTLSCSPISGHRSVSWYQQTPGQGLQFLFEYFSETQRNKGNFPGRFSGRQFSNSRSEMNVSTLELGDSALYLCASSFPGGLSEQYFGPGTRLTVT.

J is TRBJ2-3 and V is TRBV6-1; perhaps TRBD1 as D (6 bases). Between the trimmed V and J ends, which lost 5 bases and 0 bases, there was a span of 24 bases. Germline-derived CDR1 and CDR2 are MNHNS and SASEGT. The CDR3 contains 19 residues. CDR3 residues: CASSRPRQGQGQSTDTQYF. The CDR3 DNA is TGTGCCAGCAGTCGCCCCCGCCAGGGGCAGGGACAAAGCACAGATACGCAGTATTTT.

The chain links TRBV27 to TRBJ2-2; 9 nucleotides agree with TRBD2. V shed 5 bases and J 4 bases; nucleotides not matched to a gene: 11. The CDR3 has 17 amino acids. Germline CDR1 and CDR2: MNHEY and SMNVEV (reference sequence). The CDR3 DNA reads TGTGCCAGCAGTGAGTCCGAGCGGGGGGTGCTCACCGGGGAGCTGTTTTTT. It translates to CASSESERGVLTGELFF.

In its sample, this clonotype was seen many times. CDR3 sequence: CASSPTGPGANVLTF. The CDR3 DNA follows: TGTGCCAGCAGTCCGACAGGGCCTGGGGCCAACGTCCTGACTTTC. The chain carries TRBV12-3 or TRBV12-4 and TRBJ2-6, with TRBD1 identical over 7 bases. The CDR3 is 15 residues long. V gave up 5 bases and J gave up 2 bases; unmatched junction bases: 3.

The table lists this clonotype with a few counts. This chain connects TRBV6-5 to TRBJ2-1, with D possibly matching TRBD1 (5 bases). Deletions cut 4 bases from V and 5 bases from J, with 12 bases between. Germline V gene data show CDR1 as MNHEY and CDR2 as SVGAGI. The CDR3 is 14 residues long. The CDR3 sequence: CASSSRTPNNEQFF. In DNA form, the CDR3 reads TGTGCCAGCAGTTCTCGGACACCAAACAATGAGCAGTTCTTC.

This clonotype was seen only a few times. This clone may be a read error of a much larger clone one base away. J is TRBJ2-1 and V is TRBV27, with 13 bases that match TRBD2. CDR1 and CDR2 (germline): MNHEY, SMNVEV (reference sequence). The CDR3 is made up of 16 amino acids. CDR3 coding DNA: TGTGCCGGCAGTTTCAGGACTAGCGGGGGTTGGCATGAGCAGTTCTTC. Its protein product is CAGSFRTSGGWHEQFF.

This clonotype was picked up many times. The chain carries TRBV27 and TRBJ2-7, with no clear D. Trimming pared 8 bases from V and 6 bases from J, leaving 26 bases between. The CDR3 consists of 16 residues. Germline loops: CDR1 MNHEY, CDR2 SMNVEV (reference sequence). DNA for the CDR3: TGTGCCAGCTCTACGACCTCTTTATGTAGGTCTTGCGAGCAGTACGTC. Its protein product is CASSTTSLCRSCEQYV.